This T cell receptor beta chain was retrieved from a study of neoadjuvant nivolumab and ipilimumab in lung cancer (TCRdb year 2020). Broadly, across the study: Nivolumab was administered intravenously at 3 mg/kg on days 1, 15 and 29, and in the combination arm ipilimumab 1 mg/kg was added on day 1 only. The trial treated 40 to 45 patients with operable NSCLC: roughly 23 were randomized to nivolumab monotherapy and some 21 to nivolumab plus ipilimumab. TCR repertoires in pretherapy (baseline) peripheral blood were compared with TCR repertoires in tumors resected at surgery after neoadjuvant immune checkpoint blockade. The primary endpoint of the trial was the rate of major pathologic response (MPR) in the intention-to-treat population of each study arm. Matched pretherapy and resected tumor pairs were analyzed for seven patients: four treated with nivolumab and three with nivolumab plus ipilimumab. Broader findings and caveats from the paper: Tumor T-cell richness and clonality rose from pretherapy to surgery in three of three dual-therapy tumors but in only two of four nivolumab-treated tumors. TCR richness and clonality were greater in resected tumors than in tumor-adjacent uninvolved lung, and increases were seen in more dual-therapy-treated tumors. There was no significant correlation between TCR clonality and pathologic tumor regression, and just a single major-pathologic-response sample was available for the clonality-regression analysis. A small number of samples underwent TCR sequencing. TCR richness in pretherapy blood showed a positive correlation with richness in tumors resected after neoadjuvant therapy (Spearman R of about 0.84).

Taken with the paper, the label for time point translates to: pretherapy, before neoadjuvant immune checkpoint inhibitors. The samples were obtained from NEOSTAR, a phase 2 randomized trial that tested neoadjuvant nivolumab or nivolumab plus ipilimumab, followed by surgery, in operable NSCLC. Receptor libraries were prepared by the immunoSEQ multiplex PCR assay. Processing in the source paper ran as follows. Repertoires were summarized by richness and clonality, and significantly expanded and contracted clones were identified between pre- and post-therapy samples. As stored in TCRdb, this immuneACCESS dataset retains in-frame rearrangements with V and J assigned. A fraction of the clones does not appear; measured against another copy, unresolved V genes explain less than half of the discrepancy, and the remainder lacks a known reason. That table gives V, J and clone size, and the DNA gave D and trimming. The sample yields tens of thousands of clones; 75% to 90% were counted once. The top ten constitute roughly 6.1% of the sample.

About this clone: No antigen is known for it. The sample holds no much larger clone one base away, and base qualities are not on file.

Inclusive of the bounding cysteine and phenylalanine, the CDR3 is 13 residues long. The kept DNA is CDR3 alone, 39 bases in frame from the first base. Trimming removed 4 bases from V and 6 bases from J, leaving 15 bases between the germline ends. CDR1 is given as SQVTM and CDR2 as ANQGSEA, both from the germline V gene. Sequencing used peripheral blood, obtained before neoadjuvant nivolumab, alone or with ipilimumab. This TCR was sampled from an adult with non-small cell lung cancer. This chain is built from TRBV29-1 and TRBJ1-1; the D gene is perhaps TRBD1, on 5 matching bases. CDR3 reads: CSVGDGAGSEAFF. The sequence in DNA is TGCAGCGTTGGGGACGGGGCAGGGTCTGAAGCTTTCTTT.